The 3 T cell receptor beta chains below come from one sample, sequenced in a study of blood T cell repertoires in COVID-19. Sequencing was performed with immunoSEQ multiplex PCR; in TCRdb, only in-frame clones are kept and a portion is missing. The table lists about 170,000 clones, 80% to 85% of them singletons. Sequencing used peripheral blood. Receptors were obtained from a human donor with acute or convalescent COVID-19. The donor label of this sample is uncertain.

This clone was observed a handful of times. V and J are TRBV15 and TRBJ2-4, with a tentative D call TRBD2 (6 bases). The V gene's germline CDR1 is LNHNV and CDR2 YYDKDF (reference sequence). This CDR3 has 14 amino acids. Trimming took 4 bases from V and 8 from J, leaving 15 bases between them. CDR3 nucleotides: TGTGCCACCAGCAAGGGACTGTCGGGAGACATTCAGTACTTC. This gives the protein CATSKGLSGDIQYF.

This clone was counted between two and nine times. The chain joins TRBV30 to TRBJ1-2; no clear D gene. V lost 0 bases to trimming and J lost 2 bases, with 7 bases between them. There are 13 residues in the CDR3. Germline lookup yields CDR1 GTSNPN and CDR2 SVGIG (reference sequence). Here the CDR3 reads CAWSVERNYGYTF. The CDR3 DNA sequence: TGTGCCTGGAGTGTTGAACGGAACTATGGCTACACCTTC.

The CDR3 bases are TGTGCCAGCAGTTGGAACAGGGGATGGGGTGAAGCTTTCTTT. This codes for CASSWNRGWGEAFF. This chain joins TRBV6-2 or TRBV6-3 and TRBJ1-1; 7 bases are a match to TRBD1. The junction had 9 bases not matched to a gene; V was cut back by 4 bases and J by 7 bases. The germline gives CDR1 MNHEY, CDR2 SVGEGT. The CDR3 length is 14 residues.